The 26 T cell receptor beta chains listed next were all sequenced from one sample in a study of CD8+ T cells in alopecia areata. RNA was extracted and reverse transcribed into cDNA as the sequencing template. Using immunoSEQ multiplex PCR, the repertoire was profiled, and TCRdb retains in-frame clones only, with some absent. The table records around 150,000 clones, 50% to 65% of them present only once. The sequenced sample was CD4+ T cells sorted from blood. The receptors were sampled from a human donor in good health.

The chain is built from TRBV7-9 and TRBJ2-7; 10 bases map to TRBD2. Germline lookup yields CDR1 SEHNR and CDR2 FQNEAQ (reference sequence). The CDR3 runs 15 residues. Trimming took 3 bases from V and 1 from J; bases not matched to a gene: 3. CDR3 bases: TGTGCCAGCAGCTTGGGACTAGCGTATTCCTACGAGCAGTACTTC. It specifies CASSLGLAYSYEQYF.

The chain combines TRBV10-3 with TRBJ2-7; no clear D gene. Trimming removed 3 bases at V and 2 bases at J, with 8 bases between. CDR1 is ENHRY, CDR2 SYGVKD, per germline. The CDR3 spans 13 residues. CDR3 loop: CAISDRFAYEQYF. In DNA, the CDR3 is TGTGCCATCAGTGATAGGTTCGCCTACGAGCAGTACTTC.

The rearrangement uses TRBV29-1 and TRBJ2-7; tentatively, D is TRBD2 (6 bases). CDR3 length equals 13 residues. The germline CDR1 and CDR2 sequences are SQVTM and ANQGSEA. The germline V and J ends were trimmed by 7 bases and 4 bases, with 17 bases remaining between them. The CDR3 region is CSATGLSGYEQYF. CDR3 bases: TGCAGCGCAACGGGACTGAGTGGTTACGAGCAGTACTTC.

V and J are TRBV11-1 and TRBJ2-7; a possible D gene is TRBD1 (6 bases). The CDR3 spans 14 residues. Germline V CDR1 and CDR2: SGHAT, FQDESV (reference sequence). Deletions cut 5 bases from V and 3 bases from J, with 14 bases between. CDR3 amino acids: CASSRAVGGYEQYF. CDR3 in DNA: TGTGCCAGCAGCCGGGCGGTAGGGGGCTACGAGCAGTACTTC.

This clone was found a few times. This rearrangement joins TRBV18 to TRBJ1-3, with D hard to call. Trimming pared 5 bases from V and 4 bases from J, leaving 6 bases between. This CDR3 is built from 12 residues. The germline CDR1 and CDR2 sequences are KGHSH and LQKENI. The CDR3: CASSGFGNTIYF. The DNA of the CDR3 is TGTGCCAGCTCAGGTTTCGGAAACACCATATATTTT.

The gene calls are TRBV29-1 and TRBJ1-2, with no clear D. Germline loops: CDR1 SQVTM, CDR2 ANQGSEA. This CDR3 is 14 amino acids long. The germline V and J ends were trimmed by 4 bases and 2 bases, with 14 bases remaining between them. CDR3 DNA: TGCAGCGTTGGTGTCTTGGTAGGGAACTATGGCTACACCTTC. Its protein product is CSVGVLVGNYGYTF.

In its sample, this clone was seen a few times. The rearrangement joins TRBV29-1 to TRBJ2-7, with 10 bases fitting TRBD1. Germline lookup yields CDR1 SQVTM and CDR2 ANQGSEA. The CDR3 consists of 13 residues. V gave up 7 bases and J gave up 2 bases; unmatched junction bases: 5. In DNA form, the CDR3 reads TGCAGCGGCGGCGGACAGGGGGCCTACGAGCAGTACTTC. Protein product: CSGGGQGAYEQYF.

The chain combines TRBV6-5 with TRBJ2-1; D could derive from TRBD1 or TRBD2 (5 bases each). The CDR3 sequence is 14 residues long. Trimming removed 8 bases at V and 8 bases at J, with 19 bases between. CDR1 MNHEY and CDR2 SVGAGI come from the germline V gene. The CDR3: CASVPGRLADEQFF. The CDR3 nucleotides are TGTGCCAGCGTACCGGGACGGTTGGCTGATGAGCAGTTCTTC.

V and J are TRBV7-2 and TRBJ2-5; D call uncertain. V was shortened by 5 bases and J by 5 bases, with 12 bases between the two germline ends. The CDR3 runs to 13 residues. The germline V gene encodes CDR1 SGHTA and CDR2 FQGNSA. CDR3 DNA sequence: TGTGCCAGCAGCGTCGACACAGTGGAGACCCAGTACTTC. Translating it yields CASSVDTVETQYF.

The chain employs TRBV30 and TRBJ2-3; D is uncertain. Germline lookup yields CDR1 GTSNPN and CDR2 SVGIG (reference sequence). The CDR3 is 13 amino acids. The V end lost 3 bases, the J end lost 7 bases, and 14 bases lay between the germline ends. The CDR3 DNA reads as TGTGCCTGGAGCCCACCCCCAGTCTATACGCAGTATTTT. Its protein product is CAWSPPPVYTQYF.

This chain links TRBV19 with TRBJ1-2; 10 positions agree with TRBD1. The germline V gene encodes CDR1 LNHDA and CDR2 SQIVND (reference sequence). There are 14 residues in the CDR3. V gave up 5 bases and J gave up 8 bases; unmatched junction bases: 8. CDR3 in DNA: TGTGCCAGTAGTTCGACAGGGGGCGAGTACGGCTACACCTTC. Residues: CASSSTGGEYGYTF.

The chain is built from TRBV30 and TRBJ2-7; no firm D call. V lost 0 bases and J 3 bases, leaving 6 bases between the germline ends. Per the germline V gene, CDR1 is GTSNPN and CDR2 is SVGIG (reference sequence). The CDR3 has 12 residues. CDR3: CAWSVRGYEQYF. The CDR3 nucleotides are TGTGCCTGGAGTGTACGTGGCTACGAGCAGTACTTC.

There are a few counts of this clone. This chain connects TRBV7-9 to TRBJ2-5; tentatively, D is TRBD1 (7 bases). This CDR3 spans 15 amino acids. V was pared by 3 bases and J by 4 bases, with 15 bases between. Germline CDR1 and CDR2: SEHNR and FQNEAQ (reference sequence). The CDR3 region is CASSLTQGEVETQYF. In nucleotides, the CDR3 is TGTGCCAGCAGCTTGACCCAGGGGGAGGTAGAGACCCAGTACTTC.

The rearrangement links TRBV19 to TRBJ2-5, with a weak D call TRBD2 (7 bases). The CDR3 runs to 17 residues. Germline CDR1 LNHDA, CDR2 SQIVND (reference sequence). The V end lost 3 bases, the J end lost 2 bases, and 19 bases lay between the germline ends. The DNA of the CDR3 is TGTGCCAGTAGTATGAAGAGGGGGGGCTACTCTCAAGAGACCCAGTACTTC. Amino acids: CASSMKRGGYSQETQYF.

This chain connects TRBV5-1 to TRBJ2-7, with 10 nucleotides matching TRBD1. Looked up from germline, CDR1 is SGHRS and CDR2 is YFSETQ. The CDR3 runs to 14 residues. The J segment lost 5 bases and the V segment lost 3 bases, leaving 5 bases of the junction unmatched. The CDR3 DNA reads TGCGCCAGCAGCTCCGGACAGGGGGTACACGAGCAGTACTTC. It translates to CASSSGQGVHEQYF.

J is TRBJ2-3 and V is TRBV5-4; 8 nucleotides match TRBD2. Germline CDR1 reads SGHNT; CDR2 reads YYREEE (reference sequence). V trimming: 4 bases; J trimming: 0 bases; junction bases outside the gene matches: 7. The CDR3 length is 16 residues. The CDR3 sequence is CASSPRGGGSTDTQYF. The CDR3 DNA sequence: TGTGCCAGCAGCCCCCGGGGGGGCGGGAGCACAGATACGCAGTATTTT.

As concerns this clone: Other DNA sequences of this sample code for an identical CDR3. CDR3 nucleotide sequence: TGCAGCGTTCGGACAGGGGGCTACGAGCAGTACTTC. It translates to CSVRTGGYEQYF. The V call is TRBV29-1, the J call TRBJ2-7; 10 bases map to TRBD1. The length of the CDR3 is 12 residues. The germline gives CDR1 SQVTM, CDR2 ANQGSEA. V lost 5 bases and J lost 3; bases outside the gene matches: 1.

This clone was picked up a small number of times. This sequence joins TRBV9 and TRBJ2-5, with a weak D call TRBD2 (7 bases). Trimming left V 6 bases short and J 4 bases short, with 19 bases between. The V gene's germline CDR1 is SGDLS and CDR2 YYNGEE. The CDR3 totals 15 residues. For the CDR3, the DNA is TGTGCCAGCACCCTGGGGGCGGGGGCGCGAGAGACCCAGTACTTC. Translated: CASTLGAGARETQYF.

J is TRBJ2-4 and V is TRBV6-5, with a weak D call TRBD2 (6 bases). V was cut by 2 bases and J by 14 bases, with 13 bases left in between. Germline values: CDR1 MNHEY, CDR2 SVGAGI. CDR3 length equals 12 residues. The CDR3 nucleotides are TGTGCCAGCAGTTACGCGGGACCGCGGGAGTACTTC. Its translation: CASSYAGPREYF.

V is TRBV15 and J is TRBJ2-7; D gene unclear. V was trimmed by 0 bases and J by 6 bases, leaving 6 bases between them. The CDR3 has 12 amino acids. The V gene's germline CDR1 is LNHNV and CDR2 YYDKDF (reference sequence). CDR3 protein: CATSREGREQYF. CDR3 DNA sequence: TGTGCCACCAGCAGAGAAGGTCGCGAGCAGTACTTC.

CDR3 sequence (DNA): TGCAGTGCGATGCAGAACACCATATATTTT. This codes for CSAMQNTIYF. The chain employs TRBV20-1 and TRBJ1-3, with D unclear. This CDR3 region has 10 residues. Per germline, CDR1 DFQATT and CDR2 SNEGSKA (reference sequence). The V gene lost 6 bases and the J gene lost 7 bases, with 7 bases spanning the gap.

J is TRBJ2-3 and V is TRBV29-1, with D perhaps being TRBD1 or TRBD2 (5 bases each). V lost 3 bases to trimming and J lost 3 bases, with 7 bases between them. CDR1 is SQVTM, CDR2 ANQGSEA, per germline. The CDR3 runs 12 residues. This chain's CDR3 is CSVDEGTDTQYF. The CDR3 DNA is TGCAGCGTTGACGAGGGGACAGATACGCAGTATTTT.

This clone was seen a handful of times. The V call is TRBV5-1, the J call TRBJ2-7; D possibly matches TRBD1 or TRBD2 (5 bases each). The CDR3 sequence is 14 residues long. Germline V gene lookup returns CDR1 SGHRS and CDR2 YFSETQ. The V gene lost 3 bases and the J gene lost 0 bases, with 10 bases spanning the gap. The CDR3 nucleotides are TGCGCCAGCAGCTGGGGACGGAGCTCCTACGAGCAGTACTTC. Translation: CASSWGRSSYEQYF.

The genes are TRBV10-3 and TRBJ2-3; D may be TRBD1 (6 bases). Trimming pared 4 bases from V and 6 bases from J, leaving 11 bases between. The germline V gene encodes CDR1 ENHRY and CDR2 SYGVKD. This CDR3 is 13 amino acids long. The CDR3 coding sequence is TGTGCCATCAGTGCCAGGGGTGACGATACGCAGTATTTT. Protein product: CAISARGDDTQYF.

For the CDR3, the DNA is TGTGCCTGGAGGCCCGACTACGCGGCGCAGTATTTT. Translating it yields CAWRPDYAAQYF. The chain links TRBV30 to TRBJ2-3, with D possibly matching TRBD2 (5 bases). The CDR3 spans 12 residues. V was cut by 3 bases and J by 10 bases, with 14 bases left in between. Germline-derived CDR1 and CDR2 are GTSNPN and SVGIG (reference sequence).

The genes are TRBV2 and TRBJ2-4, with TRBD1 matching over 9 bases. CDR3 length: 16 residues. V was pared by 3 bases and J by 9 bases, with 12 bases of the junction left unmatched. Germline CDR1 and CDR2: SNHLY and FYNNEI. This CDR3 is CASSEAGTGFYSIQYF. The CDR3 DNA is TGTGCCAGCAGTGAGGCCGGGACAGGGTTTTATAGCATTCAGTACTTC.